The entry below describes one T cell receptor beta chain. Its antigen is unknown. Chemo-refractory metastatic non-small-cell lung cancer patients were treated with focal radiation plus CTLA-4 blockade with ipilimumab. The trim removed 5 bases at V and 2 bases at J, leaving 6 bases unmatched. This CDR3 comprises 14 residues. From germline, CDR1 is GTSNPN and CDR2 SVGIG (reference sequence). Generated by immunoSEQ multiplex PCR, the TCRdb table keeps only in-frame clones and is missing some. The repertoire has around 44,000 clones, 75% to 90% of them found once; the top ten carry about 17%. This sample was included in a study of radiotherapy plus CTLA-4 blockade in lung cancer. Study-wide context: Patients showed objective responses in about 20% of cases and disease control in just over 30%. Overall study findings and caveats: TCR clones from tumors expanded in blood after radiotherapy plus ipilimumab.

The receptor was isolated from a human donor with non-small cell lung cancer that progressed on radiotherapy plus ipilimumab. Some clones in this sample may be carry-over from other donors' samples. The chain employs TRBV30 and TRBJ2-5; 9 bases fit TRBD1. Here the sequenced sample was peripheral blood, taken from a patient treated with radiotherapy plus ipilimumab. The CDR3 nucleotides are TGTGCCTGGCGGGGACAGGGATTTCAAGAGACCCAGTACTTC. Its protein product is CAWRGQGFQETQYF.